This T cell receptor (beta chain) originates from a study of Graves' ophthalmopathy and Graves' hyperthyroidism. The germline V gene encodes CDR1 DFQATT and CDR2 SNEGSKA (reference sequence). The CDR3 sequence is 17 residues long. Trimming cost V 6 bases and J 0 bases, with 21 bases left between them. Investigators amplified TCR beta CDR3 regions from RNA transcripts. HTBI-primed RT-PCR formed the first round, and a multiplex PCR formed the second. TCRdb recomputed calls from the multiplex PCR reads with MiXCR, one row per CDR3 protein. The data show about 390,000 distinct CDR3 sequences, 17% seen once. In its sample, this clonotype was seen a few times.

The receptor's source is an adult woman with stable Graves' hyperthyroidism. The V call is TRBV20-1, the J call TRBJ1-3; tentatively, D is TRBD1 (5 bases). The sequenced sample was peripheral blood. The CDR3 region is CSAKTQPRVNSGNTIYF. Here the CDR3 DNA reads TGCAGTGCCAAAACACAACCCAGGGTTAACTCTGGAAACACCATATATTTT.